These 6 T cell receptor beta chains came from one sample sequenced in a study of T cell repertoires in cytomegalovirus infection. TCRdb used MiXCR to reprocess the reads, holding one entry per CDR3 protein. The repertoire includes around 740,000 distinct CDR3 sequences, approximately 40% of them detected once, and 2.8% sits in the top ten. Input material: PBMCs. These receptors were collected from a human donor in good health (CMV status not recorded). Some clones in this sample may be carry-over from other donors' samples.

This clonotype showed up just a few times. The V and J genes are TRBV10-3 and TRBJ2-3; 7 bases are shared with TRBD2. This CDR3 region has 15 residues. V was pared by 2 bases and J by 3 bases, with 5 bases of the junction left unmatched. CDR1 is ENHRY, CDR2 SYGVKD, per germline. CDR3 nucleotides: TGTGCCATCAGTGAGGTCCGGGGGGAAACAGATACGCAGTATTTT. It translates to CAISEVRGETDTQYF.

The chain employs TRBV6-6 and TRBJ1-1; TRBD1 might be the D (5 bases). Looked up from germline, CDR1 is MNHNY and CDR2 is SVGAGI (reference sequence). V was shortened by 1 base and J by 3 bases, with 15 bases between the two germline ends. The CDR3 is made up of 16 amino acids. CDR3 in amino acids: CASSYLGPQWYTEAFF. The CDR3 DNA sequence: TGTGCCAGCAGTTACTTGGGACCGCAATGGTACACTGAAGCTTTCTTT.

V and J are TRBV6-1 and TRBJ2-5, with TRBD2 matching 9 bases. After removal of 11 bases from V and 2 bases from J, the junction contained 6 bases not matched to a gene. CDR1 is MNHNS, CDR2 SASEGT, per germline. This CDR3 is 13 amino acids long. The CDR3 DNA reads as TGTGCCGGAAGGGGACTAGCTCAAGAGACCCAGTACTTC. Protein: CAGRGLAQETQYF.

The CDR3 sequence: CASSMSWQPVDTQYF. As DNA, the CDR3 is TGTGCCAGTAGTATGAGTTGGCAGCCGGTAGATACGCAGTATTTT. The rearrangement uses TRBV19 and TRBJ2-3, with unresolved D. CDR1 and CDR2 from the germline V gene are LNHDA and SQIVND (reference sequence). V lost 3 bases and J 5 bases, leaving 15 bases between the germline ends. The CDR3 spans 15 residues.

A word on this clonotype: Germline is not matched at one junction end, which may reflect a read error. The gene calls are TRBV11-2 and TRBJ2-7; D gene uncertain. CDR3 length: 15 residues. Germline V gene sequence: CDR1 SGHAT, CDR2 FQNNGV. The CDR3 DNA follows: TGTGCCAGCAGCTTAGTCTCACTGAGCTCCTACGCGCAGTACTTC. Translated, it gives CASSLVSLSSYAQYF. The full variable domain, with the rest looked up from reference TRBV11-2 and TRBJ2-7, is EAGVAQSPRYKIIEKRQSVAFWCNPISGHATLYWYQQILGQGPKLLIQFQNNGVVDDSQLPKDRFSAERLKGVDSTLKIQPAKLEDSAVYLCASSLVSLSSYAQYFGPGTRLTVT.

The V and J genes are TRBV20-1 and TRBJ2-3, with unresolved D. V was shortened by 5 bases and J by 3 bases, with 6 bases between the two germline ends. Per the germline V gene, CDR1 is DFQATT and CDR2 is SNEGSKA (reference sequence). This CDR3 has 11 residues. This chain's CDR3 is CSAPRTDTQYF. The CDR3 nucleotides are TGCAGTGCTCCGAGGACAGATACGCAGTATTTT.